This T cell receptor (beta chain) appears in the sequencing data of a study of T cell repertoires in cytomegalovirus infection. Turning to the study itself: In the study, CMV epitopes included recently identified HLA-C-restricted and well-studied HLA-B-restricted ones. Indicated by public TCR beta signatures were CMV infection and matching HLA type. The study's findings and limits: HLA-C-restricted CMV clonotypes gave the most frequent clonotype in two of eight donors.

TCRdb itself ran the reads through MiXCR, one entry per CDR3 protein. The sample carries approximately 310,000 distinct CDR3 sequences, roughly 25% recorded once. This clonotype was seen more than once but under ten times. Its matching antigen is unknown. This CDR3 has 13 amino acids. The germline V and J ends were trimmed by 1 base and 5 bases, with 8 bases remaining between them. Germline assignment: CDR1 LNHDA and CDR2 SQIVND (reference sequence). The V and J genes are TRBV19 and TRBJ1-1; D not resolved. The sample in question was cultured PBMCs, obtained from culture after CMV antigen stimulation. The clonotype originates from a human donor in good health (CMV status not recorded). Some clones in this sample may be carry-over from other donors' samples. The CDR3 DNA is TGTGCCAGTAGTATAGCTTCCGGGACTGAAGCTTTCTTT. Translated, it gives CASSIASGTEAFF. Full variable domain (rest looked up from reference TRBV19 and TRBJ1-1): DGGITQSPKYLFRKEGQNVTLSCEQNLNHDAMYWYRQDPGQGLRLIYYSQIVNDFQKGDIAEGYSVSREKKESFPLTVTSAQKNPTAFYLCASSIASGTEAFFGQGTRLTVV.